One sample yielded the 2 T cell receptor beta chains listed below, sequenced in a study of human T cells and chemical hapten exposure (dated by TCRdb to about 2021). Reading the label with the study, this specimen's time point is: pre-sensitization, week 0. The sample's treatment or condition, from its label and the paper: therapeutic diphenylcyclopropenone sensitization with weekly scalp DPC. Preparation of the library involved RACE. The sequencer listed for this sample is NextSeq 500. TCRdb cleaned the public reads at Q25 with fastp, built clones with MiXCR and kept in-frame beta chains. CDR3 protein sequences are deduplicated, and each keeps its most common genes and DNA. Within this sample are 280,000 or so distinct CDR3 sequences, with about 7.7% of them counted one time only. The ten top clones hold approximately 1.2% of the sample. The sample here was whole blood, taken in connection with sensitization to the hapten diphenylcyclopropenone (DPC). Receptors were obtained from a man younger than 35 with alopecia areata. Some clones in this sample may be carry-over from other donors' samples.

In this sample, this clonotype turned up many times. The chain uses TRBV3-1 and TRBJ1-1; D is unclear. V dropped 5 bases and J dropped 8 bases, with 9 bases sitting between them. The CDR3 is 11 amino acids. The germline CDR1 and CDR2 sequences are LGHDT and YNNKEL (reference sequence). In DNA form, the CDR3 reads TGTGCCAGCAGCGCCGGGAGGGAAGCTTTCTTT. It specifies CASSAGREAFF.

This clonotype was found once. This chain's CDR3 is CASSLSPLNIQYF. The DNA of the CDR3 is TGTGCCAGCAGTTTATCCCCCCTGAACATTCAGTACTTC. The chain carries TRBV27 and TRBJ2-4, with D uncertain. CDR3 length equals 13 residues. Between the trimmed V and J ends, which lost 0 bases and 7 bases, there was a span of 7 bases. Germline V gene data show CDR1 as MNHEY and CDR2 as SMNVEV (reference sequence).